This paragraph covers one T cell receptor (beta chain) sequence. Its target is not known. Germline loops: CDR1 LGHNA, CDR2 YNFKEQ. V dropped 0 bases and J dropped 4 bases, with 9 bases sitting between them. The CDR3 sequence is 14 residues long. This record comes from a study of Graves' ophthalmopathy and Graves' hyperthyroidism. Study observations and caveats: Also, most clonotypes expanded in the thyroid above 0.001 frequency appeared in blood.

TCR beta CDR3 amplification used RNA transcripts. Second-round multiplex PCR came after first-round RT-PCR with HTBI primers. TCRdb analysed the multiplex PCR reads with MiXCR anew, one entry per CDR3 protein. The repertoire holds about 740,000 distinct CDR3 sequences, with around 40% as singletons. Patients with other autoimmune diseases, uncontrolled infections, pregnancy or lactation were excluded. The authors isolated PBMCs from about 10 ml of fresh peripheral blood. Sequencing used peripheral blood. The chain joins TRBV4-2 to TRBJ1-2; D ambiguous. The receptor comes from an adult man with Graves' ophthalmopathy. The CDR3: CASSQEEPRYGYTF. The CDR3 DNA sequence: TGTGCCAGCAGCCAAGAAGAGCCGCGCTATGGCTACACCTTC.